This paragraph covers one TCR beta chain sequence. What it recognizes is unknown. For the second PCR, which ran for roughly 6 to 12 cycles, a sample-barcoded 5' primer and a J-beta primer mix were used. Each single sample gave us at least 2.5 million CDR3-containing paired-end reads. MiXCR was run by TCRdb on the 5' RACE reads, yielding one entry per CDR3 protein. The profile covers approximately 1.5 million distinct CDR3 sequences, with under 55% appearing a single time and 4% taken by the ten largest. CDR1 is SGDLS, CDR2 YYNGEE, per germline. The V segment lost 0 bases and the J segment 6 bases; nucleotides outside the gene matches: 11. This CDR3 comprises 18 residues. These data come from a study of blood T cells in healthy people across ages. Staff drew roughly 10 milliliters of peripheral blood from each donor. Study outcomes and limitations: Roughly linear age-related decline in beta diversity appeared, significant by age about 40. Naive T cell percentage showed a strong correlation with TCR beta diversity.

The sample consisted of blood. The rearrangement links TRBV9 to TRBJ2-1, with TRBD2 identical over 11 bases. The TCR sequence derives from a woman aged 18-30 years in good health. The CDR3 nucleotides read TGTGCCAGCAGCGTAGGTGGGGCTAGCGGGGGGTTATTCAATGAGCAGTTCTTC. This sequence encodes CASSVGGASGGLFNEQFF.